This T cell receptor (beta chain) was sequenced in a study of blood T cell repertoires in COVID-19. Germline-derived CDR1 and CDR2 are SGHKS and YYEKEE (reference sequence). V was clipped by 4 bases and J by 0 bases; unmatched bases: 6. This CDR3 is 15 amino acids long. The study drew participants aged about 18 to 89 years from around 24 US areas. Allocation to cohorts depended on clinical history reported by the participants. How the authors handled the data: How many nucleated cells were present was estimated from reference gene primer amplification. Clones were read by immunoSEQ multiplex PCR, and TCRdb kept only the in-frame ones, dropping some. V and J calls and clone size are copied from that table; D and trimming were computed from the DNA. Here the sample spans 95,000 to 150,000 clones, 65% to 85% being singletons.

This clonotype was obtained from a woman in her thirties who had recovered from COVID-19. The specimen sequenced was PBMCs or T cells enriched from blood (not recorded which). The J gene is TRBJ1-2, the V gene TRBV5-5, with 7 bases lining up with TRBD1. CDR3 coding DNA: TGTGCCAGCAGCCCCCGGGACAGTGCTAACTATGGCTACACCTTC. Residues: CASSPRDSANYGYTF. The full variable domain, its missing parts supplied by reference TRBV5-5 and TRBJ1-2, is DAGVTQSPTHLIKTRGQQVTLRCSPISGHKSVSWYQQVLGQGPQFIFQYYEKEERGRGNFPDRFSARQFPNYSSELNVNALLLGDSALYLCASSPRDSANYGYTFGSGTRLTVV.